One sample yielded the 24 T cell receptor beta chains listed below, sequenced in a study of shared clonotypes between healthy human individuals. The method was immunoSEQ multiplex PCR; TCRdb's version includes in-frame clones alone and lacks a portion of them. The top ten clones hold 0.89% of a sample with around 1,000,000 clones, roughly 80% of them seen once. Sequenced input: memory CD4+ T cells from PBMCs. Noted subset: CD45RA-negative fraction. The origin of the receptors is a man younger than 35 in good health. Some clones in this sample may be carry-over from other donors' samples.

Details on this clone: Other DNA sequences in this sample translate to the same CDR3. V gene TRBV6-5 combines with J gene TRBJ2-7; D not certain. The CDR3 is 14 residues long. Germline values: CDR1 MNHEY, CDR2 SVGAGI. V was clipped by 0 bases and J by 4 bases, with 10 bases between them. The CDR3 DNA is TGTGCCAGCAGTTACTCAGGTGTAGGGTACGAGCAGTACTTC. It codes for CASSYSGVGYEQYF.

The V gene is TRBV7-2, the J gene TRBJ1-2; D remains unclear. The V end lost 1 base, the J end lost 0 bases, and 9 bases lay between the germline ends. This CDR3 region has 15 residues. Germline CDR1 SGHTA, CDR2 FQGNSA. In nucleotides, the CDR3 is TGTGCCAGCAGCTTAGGGCGGATTACTAACTATGGCTACACCTTC. Its translation: CASSLGRITNYGYTF.

The chain uses TRBV25-1 and TRBJ1-3; D gene ambiguous. Trimming removed 3 bases at V and 4 bases at J, with 10 bases between. Germline CDR1 and CDR2: MGHDK and SYGVNS. The CDR3 consists of 14 residues. The CDR3 here is CASSEGSPGNTIYF. The CDR3 DNA is TGTGCCAGCAGTGAGGGCAGCCCCGGAAACACCATATATTTT.

The chain is built from TRBV7-8 and TRBJ1-2, with TRBD1 matching 9 bases. The CDR3 extends over 18 amino acids. V shed 4 bases and J 6 bases; nucleotides not matched to a gene: 18. The germline gives CDR1 SGHVS, CDR2 FQNEAQ. In nucleotides, the CDR3 is TGTGCCAGCAGCTCTTATCGATTTCCGGGACAGGGCGTCGATGGCTACACCTTC. This sequence encodes CASSSYRFPGQGVDGYTF.

In this sample, this clone turned up a few times. The chain couples TRBV28 to TRBJ2-6, with D hard to call. V was trimmed by 6 bases and J by 2 bases, leaving 11 bases between them. This CDR3 comprises 15 residues. Germline-derived CDR1 and CDR2 are MDHEN and SYDVKM. The CDR3 DNA reads TGTGCCAGCAGCCCCGCCCGAACTGGGGCCAACGTCCTGACTTTC. Amino acids: CASSPARTGANVLTF.

This chain joins TRBV28 and TRBJ2-7, with D maybe TRBD1 (6 bases). Trimming cost V 2 bases and J 0 bases, with 17 bases left between them. The germline CDR1 and CDR2 sequences are MDHEN and SYDVKM. This CDR3 contains 17 residues. Here the CDR3 reads CASSLQGSRRSSYEQYF. For the CDR3, the DNA is TGTGCCAGCAGTTTACAGGGGTCGCGACGTAGCTCCTACGAGCAGTACTTC.

The chain couples TRBV7-2 to TRBJ1-2; unclear D gene. The germline V and J ends were trimmed by 1 base and 4 bases, with 7 bases remaining between them. Germline CDR1 SGHTA, CDR2 FQGNSA. The CDR3 length is 13 residues. CDR3 loop: CASSLGSFYGYTF. The CDR3 DNA reads as TGTGCCAGCAGCTTAGGGTCGTTCTATGGCTACACCTTC. Drawing the rest from reference TRBV7-2 and TRBJ1-2, the complete variable domain is GAGVSQSPSNKVTEKGKDVELRCDPISGHTALYWYRQSLGQGLEFLIYFQGNSAPDKSGLPSDRFSAERTGGSVSTLTIQRTQQEDSAVYLCASSLGSFYGYTFGSGTRLTVV.

The chain combines TRBV2 with TRBJ2-7; 7 bases align to TRBD1. The CDR3 contains 13 residues. Germline CDR1 SNHLY, CDR2 FYNNEI. V lost 6 bases, J lost 4 bases, and 6 bases stayed unmatched. The CDR3 DNA sequence: TGTGCCAGCAGGCGGACAGGCCGATACGAGCAGTACTTC. Amino acids: CASRRTGRYEQYF.

The chain uses TRBV28 and TRBJ1-1, with a possible D match to TRBD1 (5 bases). The ends were cut back, 2 bases at V and 10 bases at J, with 17 bases in the middle. Germline-derived CDR1 and CDR2 are MDHEN and SYDVKM. This CDR3 contains 14 residues. In DNA, the CDR3 is TGTGCCAGCAGTTTAAGCGGCCGGGGGAGTGGAGCTTTCTTT. It yields the protein CASSLSGRGSGAFF.

CDR3 nucleotides: TGTGCCAGCAGCCCCCGAGGAGCGTGGCCCTACGAGCAGTACTTC. Residues: CASSPRGAWPYEQYF. The chain combines TRBV9 with TRBJ2-7; D is unresolved. CDR3 length equals 15 residues. Trimming took off 4 bases at V and 2 bases at J, with 16 bases between the two ends. The V gene's germline CDR1 is SGDLS and CDR2 YYNGEE. Using reference TRBV9 and TRBJ2-7 for the parts outside the CDR3, the full variable domain is DSGVTQTPKHLITATGQRVTLRCSPRSGDLSVYWYQQSLDQGLQFLIQYYNGEERAKGNILERFSAQQFPDLHSELNLSSLELGDSALYFCASSPRGAWPYEQYFGPGTRLTVT.

This clone was picked up a small number of times. This sequence joins TRBV20-1 and TRBJ1-1, with a tentative D call TRBD1 (5 bases). The germline V gene encodes CDR1 DFQATT and CDR2 SNEGSKA (reference sequence). This CDR3 comprises 10 residues. The V and J ends lost 3 bases and 7 bases respectively, with 6 bases between them. This CDR3 reads CSASRVEAFF. DNA for the CDR3: TGCAGTGCTAGCAGGGTTGAAGCTTTCTTT.

V is TRBV21-1 and J is TRBJ1-2; TRBD1 is the table's D call and was not checked against the DNA. TRBV21-1 is an annotated pseudogene. The CDR3 covers 11 residues. The CDR3 sequence is CASWAQGGYTF. CDR3 nucleotides: TGTGCCAGCTGGGCTCAGGGGGGCTACACCTTC.

J is TRBJ2-1 and V is TRBV27; 11 nucleotides align to TRBD2. The CDR3 totals 16 residues. With V trimmed by 4 bases and J by 3 bases, 5 bases remained unmatched. Germline CDR1 reads MNHEY; CDR2 reads SMNVEV (reference sequence). The CDR3 region is CASSSRLAGFYNEQFF. The CDR3 bases are TGTGCCAGCAGTTCCCGACTAGCGGGGTTCTACAATGAGCAGTTCTTC.

Comment on this clone: Other DNA sequences in this specimen translate into the identical CDR3. The chain employs TRBV18 and TRBJ2-7, with D perhaps TRBD1 (5 bases). The V and J ends lost 2 bases and 2 bases respectively, with 7 bases between them. The CDR3 is made up of 13 amino acids. Per germline, CDR1 KGHSH and CDR2 LQKENI. The CDR3 region has the DNA TGTGCCAGCTCACCAACAGGCGCCTACGAGCAGTACTTC. Its protein is CASSPTGAYEQYF. Drawing the rest from reference TRBV18 and TRBJ2-7, the complete variable domain is NAGVMQNPRHLVRRRGQEARLRCSPMKGHSHVYWYRQLPEEGLKFMVYLQKENIIDESGMPKERFSAEFPKEGPSILRIQQVVRGDSAAYFCASSPTGAYEQYFGPGTRLTVT.

The chain carries TRBV5-1 and TRBJ2-1; TRBD1 is a possible D gene (5 bases). In germline, CDR1 is SGHRS, CDR2 YFSETQ. The V gene lost 4 bases and the J gene lost 4 bases, with 15 bases spanning the gap. The CDR3 is made up of 15 amino acids. This CDR3 reads CASSADTANYNEQFF. The CDR3 nucleotides are TGCGCCAGCAGCGCGGACACAGCGAATTACAATGAGCAGTTCTTC. The full variable domain, rest sourced from reference TRBV5-1 and TRBJ2-1, is KAGVTQTPRYLIKTRGQQVTLSCSPISGHRSVSWYQQTPGQGLQFLFEYFSETQRNKGNFPGRFSGRQFSNSRSEMNVSTLELGDSALYLCASSADTANYNEQFFGPGTRLTVL.

This clone occurred a few times. The rearrangement links TRBV19 to TRBJ1-1; D perhaps matches TRBD1 (6 bases). Per the germline V gene, CDR1 is LNHDA and CDR2 is SQIVND (reference sequence). V was trimmed by 5 bases and J by 2 bases, leaving 9 bases between them. The CDR3 covers 13 residues. CDR3 sequence (DNA): TGTGCCAGTAGTCGGGACACCAACACTGAAGCTTTCTTT. It translates to CASSRDTNTEAFF.

This clone showed up just a few times. The J gene is TRBJ1-2, the V gene TRBV10-3; D is unresolved. The V and J ends lost 0 bases and 4 bases respectively, with 12 bases between them. The length of the CDR3 is 15 residues. Germline CDR1 and CDR2: ENHRY and SYGVKD. This CDR3 is CAISESRGLGYGYTF. The CDR3 nucleotides read TGTGCCATCAGTGAGTCGAGAGGGCTTGGCTATGGCTACACCTTC.

The genes are TRBV27 and TRBJ1-2; perhaps TRBD1 as D (6 bases). V was cut by 6 bases and J by 1 base, with 15 bases left in between. Per germline, CDR1 MNHEY and CDR2 SMNVEV (reference sequence). This CDR3 has 15 residues. The CDR3 loop is CASRGGTLFNYGYTF. The DNA of the CDR3 is TGTGCCAGCAGAGGGGGGACGTTGTTTAACTATGGCTACACCTTC.

V gene TRBV2 combines with J gene TRBJ2-7, with D unclear. This CDR3 has 12 amino acids. With 5 bases removed from V and 3 bases from J, the gap between germline ends came to 8 bases. CDR1 is SNHLY, CDR2 FYNNEI, per germline. The CDR3 DNA reads as TGTGCCAGCAGTCAATCTAGCTACGAGCAGTACTTC. Amino acids: CASSQSSYEQYF.

The chain couples TRBV28 to TRBJ2-7; the match to TRBD1 covers 7 bases. The length of the CDR3 is 14 residues. Per the germline V gene, CDR1 is MDHEN and CDR2 is SYDVKM. The trim removed 5 bases at V and 2 bases at J, leaving 6 bases unmatched. The CDR3 nucleotides read TGTGCCAGCAGTATTCGGACAGGTACCTACGAGCAGTACTTC. As protein: CASSIRTGTYEQYF.

This clone was recorded only once. This chain links TRBV28 with TRBJ1-3, with D unclear. V lost 2 bases and J lost 0, with 11 bases in between. There are 16 residues in the CDR3. CDR1 and CDR2 (germline): MDHEN, SYDVKM. The CDR3 protein is CASSLGPNSSGNTIYF. DNA of the CDR3: TGTGCCAGCAGTTTAGGGCCAAATTCCTCTGGAAACACCATATATTTT. Full variable domain (rest looked up from reference TRBV28 and TRBJ1-3): DVKVTQSSRYLVKRTGEKVFLECVQDMDHENMFWYRQDPGLGLRLIYFSYDVKMKEKGDIPEGYSVSREKKERFSLILESASTNQTSMYLCASSLGPNSSGNTIYFGEGSWLTVV.

The chain recombines TRBV12-5 with TRBJ2-5; TRBD1 or TRBD2 may be the D gene (5 bases each). This CDR3 is built from 13 residues. V lost 1 base and J lost 3, with 6 bases in between. CDR1 and CDR2 from the germline V gene are LGHNT and FRNRAP. DNA for the CDR3: TGTGCTAGTGGTTTGGGAGGGGAAGAGACCCAGTACTTC. It codes for CASGLGGEETQYF.

The gene calls are TRBV28 and TRBJ2-1; TRBD1 might be the D (5 bases). V shed 5 bases and J shed 0 bases, with 14 bases lying between them. The germline CDR1 and CDR2 sequences are MDHEN and SYDVKM. The CDR3 has 16 amino acids. DNA of the CDR3: TGTGCCAGCAGTGCCATCAGGGATAGCTCCTACAATGAGCAGTTCTTC. Translating gives CASSAIRDSSYNEQFF. Filled out from reference TRBV28 and TRBJ2-1, the complete variable domain reads DVKVTQSSRYLVKRTGEKVFLECVQDMDHENMFWYRQDPGLGLRLIYFSYDVKMKEKGDIPEGYSVSREKKERFSLILESASTNQTSMYLCASSAIRDSSYNEQFFGPGTRLTVL.

This clone appeared once. The chain is built from TRBV14 and TRBJ1-2; 7 bases are a match to TRBD1. This CDR3 has 17 residues. Germline V gene data show CDR1 as SGHDN and CDR2 as FVKESK. V was pared by 4 bases and J by 4 bases, with 15 bases of the junction left unmatched. The CDR3 region is CASSPEGRGLSSYGYTF. The CDR3 DNA reads as TGTGCCAGCAGCCCAGAGGGCAGGGGGTTGTCGTCCTATGGCTACACCTTC.